The 27 T cell receptor beta chains in this list originate from one sample, sequenced in a study of T-cell memory formation after mild COVID-19. TCRdb ran MiXCR on the 5' RACE reads and lists one entry per CDR3 protein. The sample has over 55,000 distinct CDR3 sequences, 12% seen once. The sequencing sample was made of PBMCs or a T cell subset sorted from them (not recorded which). Receptor source: a man between 18 and 29 years old who had mild COVID-19 (a few samples of this study predate the infection). Cell type and time point are not known.

This clonotype has ten or more counts. The rearrangement uses TRBV7-6 and TRBJ1-6; D might be TRBD1 (6 bases). This CDR3 comprises 15 residues. V was trimmed by 5 bases and J by 5 bases, leaving 13 bases between them. Per germline, CDR1 SGHVS and CDR2 FNYEAQ. DNA of the CDR3: TGTGCCAGCAGCCAATTACAGGGCGATAATTCACCCCTCCACTTT. Protein: CASSQLQGDNSPLHF. The full variable domain, rest sourced from reference TRBV7-6 and TRBJ1-6, is GAGVSQSPRYKVTKRGQDVALRCDPISGHVSLYWYRQALGQGPEFLTYFNYEAQQDKSGLPNDRFSAERPEGSISTLTIQRTEQRDSAMYRCASSQLQGDNSPLHFGNGTRLTVT.

The chain combines TRBV7-2 with TRBJ2-4; no clear D gene. Germline V gene sequence: CDR1 SGHTA, CDR2 FQGNSA. Trimming shortened V by 5 bases and J by 0 bases, and 8 bases separated the two germline ends. The CDR3 is made up of 14 amino acids. The CDR3 coding sequence is TGTGCCAGCAGCGACTCGAGAGCCAAAAACATTCAGTACTTC. Its translation: CASSDSRAKNIQYF. Filled out from reference TRBV7-2 and TRBJ2-4, the complete variable domain reads GAGVSQSPSNKVTEKGKDVELRCDPISGHTALYWYRQSLGQGLEFLIYFQGNSAPDKSGLPSDRFSAERTGGSVSTLTIQRTQQEDSAVYLCASSDSRAKNIQYFGAGTRLSVL.

This chain links TRBV5-1 with TRBJ2-3, with D perhaps matching TRBD1 (7 bases). There are 16 residues in the CDR3. Germline assignment: CDR1 SGHRS and CDR2 YFSETQ. V lost 3 bases and J 2 bases, leaving 16 bases between the germline ends. The DNA for the CDR3 is TGCGCCAGCAGCTCAGGGGGGTTCGCTTCCACAGATACGCAGTATTTT. Translating gives CASSSGGFASTDTQYF.

This clonotype was picked up a small number of times. V gene TRBV20-1 combines with J gene TRBJ1-2; D possibly corresponds to TRBD1 (5 bases). Germline lookup yields CDR1 DFQATT and CDR2 SNEGSKA (reference sequence). This CDR3 has 11 residues. The CDR3 nucleotides are TGCATCACACAGGTTAACTATGGCTACACCTTC. Amino acids: CITQVNYGYTF.

This clonotype was observed a few times. CDR3 sequence: CSATSIRGLNYEQYF. CDR3 sequence (DNA): TGCAGTGCCACCAGCATTAGGGGCCTTAACTACGAGCAGTACTTC. This chain links TRBV20-1 with TRBJ2-7; D is possibly TRBD1 (5 bases). The V gene's germline CDR1 is DFQATT and CDR2 SNEGSKA (reference sequence). This CDR3 comprises 15 residues. Trimming took off 6 bases at V and 3 bases at J, with 21 bases between the two ends.

The chain uses TRBV7-2 and TRBJ1-5, with 9 nucleotides matching TRBD1. The CDR3 sequence is 15 residues long. Germline V gene data show CDR1 as SGHTA and CDR2 as FQGNSA. The junction had 5 bases not matched to a gene; V was cut back by 2 bases and J by 6 bases. The CDR3 DNA follows: TGTGCCAGCAGCTTAAATACAGGGGGCGGTCAGCCCCAGCATTTT. It translates to CASSLNTGGGQPQHF.

This clonotype has only a few counts. The chain links TRBV6-2 or TRBV6-3 to TRBJ1-5; D possibly corresponds to TRBD1 (5 bases). Trimming cost V 2 bases and J 1 base, with 12 bases left between them. Germline CDR1 reads MNHEY; CDR2 reads SVGEGT. The CDR3 is 16 amino acids. The CDR3 region has the DNA TGTGCCAGCAGTTACCGAGGCAGGGAAAGCAATCAGCCCCAGCATTTT. This encodes CASSYRGRESNQPQHF.

This clonotype was picked up a small number of times. The rearrangement uses TRBV30 and TRBJ2-2, with D unresolved. CDR1 and CDR2 (germline): GTSNPN, SVGIG (reference sequence). This CDR3 spans 13 amino acids. The V and J ends lost 2 bases and 6 bases respectively, with 10 bases between them. CDR3 region: CAWSRVSAGELFF. CDR3 nucleotide sequence: TGTGCCTGGAGTAGAGTTTCGGCCGGGGAGCTGTTTTTT. The complete variable domain, with remaining parts taken from reference TRBV30 and TRBJ2-2, reads SQTIHQWPATLVQPVGSPLSLECTVEGTSNPNLYWYRQAAGRGLQLLFYSVGIGQISSEVPQNLSASRPQDRQFILSSKKLLLSDSGFYLCAWSRVSAGELFFGEGSRLTVL.

This clonotype was recorded at least ten times. The V and J genes are TRBV6-6 and TRBJ1-2, with D uncertain. The CDR3 sequence is 17 residues long. Germline loops: CDR1 MNHNY, CDR2 SVGAGI (reference sequence). V was trimmed by 0 bases and J by 2 bases, leaving 16 bases between them. Here the CDR3 reads CASSYSIGSGSNYGYTF. In DNA form, the CDR3 reads TGTGCCAGCAGTTACTCGATTGGCTCAGGAAGCAACTATGGCTACACCTTC.

The gene calls are TRBV7-9 and TRBJ1-1; D unclear. This CDR3 region has 15 residues. V was cut by 5 bases and J by 1 base, with 14 bases left in between. CDR1 SEHNR and CDR2 FQNEAQ come from the germline V gene (reference sequence). CDR3 bases: TGTGCCAGCAGCCCCCCGGGAGCGGGGAACACTGAAGCTTTCTTT. It translates to CASSPPGAGNTEAFF. The whole variable domain, remainder taken from reference TRBV7-9 and TRBJ1-1, is DTGVSQNPRHKITKRGQNVTFRCDPISEHNRLYWYRQTLGQGPEFLTYFQNEAQLEKSRLLSDRFSAERPKGSFSTLEIQRTEQGDSAMYLCASSPPGAGNTEAFFGQGTRLTVV.

In this sample, this clonotype turned up many times. The rearrangement uses TRBV5-1 and TRBJ2-1; the match to TRBD2 covers 7 bases. The CDR3 is 15 amino acids. The ends lost 4 bases at V and 5 bases at J; junction bases unmatched: 9. The germline V gene encodes CDR1 SGHRS and CDR2 YFSETQ. As DNA, the CDR3 is TGCGCCAGCAGCCTTCTGGGGGGGGTCCACAATGAGCAGTTCTTC. Translation gives CASSLLGGVHNEQFF.

At least ten counts were recorded for this clonotype. The chain couples TRBV6-4 to TRBJ2-1; 7 nucleotides match TRBD1. CDR3 size: 13 residues. V dropped 0 bases and J dropped 7; count of bases not matched to a gene: 0. Looked up from germline, CDR1 is MRHNA and CDR2 is SNTAGT. CDR3 sequence (DNA): TGTGCCAGCAGTGACTCGGACAGGAATGAGCAGTTCTTC. Residues: CASSDSDRNEQFF.

The rearrangement joins TRBV29-1 to TRBJ1-5; D unresolved. V shed 4 bases and J shed 5 bases, with 12 bases lying between them. The CDR3 is 13 residues long. The germline V gene encodes CDR1 SQVTM and CDR2 ANQGSEA. CDR3 nucleotide sequence: TGCAGCGTTGCGGCCGAGGGTTATCAGCCCCAGCATTTT. It specifies CSVAAEGYQPQHF.

This clonotype has more than one count but fewer than ten. The rearrangement joins TRBV7-2 to TRBJ2-5; a weak D match, TRBD2 (6 bases). V lost 5 bases and J lost 4, with 17 bases in between. The CDR3 runs 15 residues. Germline V CDR1 and CDR2: SGHTA, FQGNSA. CDR3 protein: CASSRIKMGGETQYF. The CDR3 bases are TGTGCCAGCAGCAGGATAAAGATGGGGGGAGAGACCCAGTACTTC.

This clonotype showed up just a few times. The CDR3 bases are TGTGCCAGCAGCTTAGAGAGCGGGGGGCCCTACGAGCAGTACGTC. Its protein product is CASSLESGGPYEQYV. The genes are TRBV7-2 and TRBJ2-7; 9 bases fit TRBD2. Germline V gene lookup returns CDR1 SGHTA and CDR2 FQGNSA. There are 15 residues in the CDR3. The trim removed 1 base at V and 2 bases at J, leaving 3 bases unmatched.

The chain recombines TRBV28 with TRBJ2-3, with D possibly being TRBD1 or TRBD2 (6 bases each). The CDR3 consists of 15 residues. CDR1 MDHEN and CDR2 SYDVKM come from the germline V gene. Deletions cut 6 bases from V and 4 bases from J, with 17 bases between. The CDR3 nucleotides read TGTGCCAGCAGCCCCCCCTCGGGGGCCTCAGATACGCAGTATTTT. Translated, it gives CASSPPSGASDTQYF.

This clonotype was picked up many times. The rearrangement uses TRBV20-1 and TRBJ2-1; D not resolved. Trimming cost V 6 bases and J 9 bases, with 12 bases left between them. CDR3 length: 11 residues. Germline V gene lookup returns CDR1 DFQATT and CDR2 SNEGSKA (reference sequence). The CDR3 region has the DNA TGCAGTGCCTTGGCGCGACCTGAGCAGTTCTTC. Translated: CSALARPEQFF.

This clonotype showed up just a few times. The rearrangement uses TRBV11-2 and TRBJ1-1; D remains ambiguous. Trimming left V 0 bases short and J 7 bases short, with 9 bases between. The CDR3 covers 13 residues. Germline V CDR1 and CDR2: SGHAT, FQNNGV. CDR3 amino acids: CASSLDRHGEAFF. The CDR3, as DNA: TGTGCCAGCAGCTTAGACCGCCACGGTGAAGCTTTCTTT. Using reference TRBV11-2 and TRBJ1-1 for the parts outside the CDR3, the full variable domain is EAGVAQSPRYKIIEKRQSVAFWCNPISGHATLYWYQQILGQGPKLLIQFQNNGVVDDSQLPKDRFSAERLKGVDSTLKIQPAKLEDSAVYLCASSLDRHGEAFFGQGTRLTVV.

This clonotype has only a few counts. The chain is built from TRBV5-5 and TRBJ2-3; possible D gene TRBD2, 6 bases. CDR3 size: 16 residues. V was clipped by 3 bases and J by 4 bases, with 18 bases between them. Germline V gives CDR1 SGHKS, CDR2 YYEKEE (reference sequence). Here the CDR3 DNA reads TGTGCCAGCAGCTGGAGGGGCCTAGCGTGGTCAGATACGCAGTATTTT. Encoded protein: CASSWRGLAWSDTQYF.

This clonotype was seen only a few times. CDR3 in DNA: TGTGCCAGCAGTCGGACAGGGTCAGACGAAAAACTGTTTTTT. Translation: CASSRTGSDEKLFF. The chain is built from TRBV6-5 and TRBJ1-4, with 8 bases lining up with TRBD1. The V gene end was trimmed by 5 bases and the J gene end by 8 bases; junction bases not matched to a gene: 7. Germline-derived CDR1 and CDR2 are MNHEY and SVGAGI. This CDR3 spans 14 amino acids.

This clonotype was counted a few times. The chain recombines TRBV5-1 with TRBJ2-1; 13 bases agree with TRBD2. From germline, CDR1 is SGHRS and CDR2 YFSETQ. The length of the CDR3 is 15 residues. Trimming took 2 bases from V and 8 from J; bases not matched to a gene: 4. CDR3 in amino acids: CASSFTSGGAYEQFF. The CDR3 nucleotides read TGCGCCAGCAGCTTTACTAGCGGGGGGGCATATGAGCAGTTCTTC.

Here the CDR3 DNA reads TGTGCCAGCAGGGTCGGCGAGGGGGAGACCCAGTACTTC. Amino acid sequence: CASRVGEGETQYF. This chain joins TRBV2 and TRBJ2-5; D is tentatively TRBD1 or TRBD2 (5 bases each). V was pared by 6 bases and J by 5 bases, with 13 bases between. The germline V gene encodes CDR1 SNHLY and CDR2 FYNNEI. The CDR3 runs 13 residues.

The gene calls are TRBV20-1 and TRBJ2-7, with 11 bases lining up with TRBD2. Germline trimming cut 7 bases from V and 7 bases from J; bases unmatched to any gene: 6. Germline V gene sequence: CDR1 DFQATT, CDR2 SNEGSKA (reference sequence). The CDR3 is 12 amino acids. CDR3 bases: TGCAGTGGTAGCGGGGGGGCATCTGAGCAGTACTTC. Amino acids: CSGSGGASEQYF.

This clonotype has a handful of counts. The chain has TRBV7-8 and TRBJ1-1, with 9 bases lining up with TRBD1. The V gene end was trimmed by 4 bases and the J gene end by 0 bases; junction bases not matched to a gene: 9. The CDR3 length is 17 residues. Germline V gives CDR1 SGHVS, CDR2 FQNEAQ. Written as DNA, the CDR3 is TGTGCCAGCAGCTCACAAGACAGGGGGATCATGAACACTGAAGCTTTCTTT. It yields the protein CASSSQDRGIMNTEAFF.

The CDR3 DNA sequence: TGTGCCAGCAGTTTAACAGTCGGCTCTGGAAACACCATATATTTT. It translates to CASSLTVGSGNTIYF. The V and J genes are TRBV12-3 or TRBV12-4 and TRBJ1-3; D gene ambiguous. The CDR3 runs to 15 residues. V lost 2 bases and J lost 0, with 8 bases in between.

This clonotype was seen at least ten times. CDR3 DNA sequence: TGTGCCAGCAGTGAAGAGCTAACGGGGGGGAGCACAGATACGCAGTATTTT. Translating it yields CASSEELTGGSTDTQYF. The V gene is TRBV25-1, the J gene TRBJ2-3, with 8 bases lining up with TRBD2. Germline trimming cut 2 bases from V and 0 bases from J; bases unmatched to any gene: 7. The CDR3 is made up of 17 amino acids. Germline assignment: CDR1 MGHDK and CDR2 SYGVNS. The variable domain in full, completed from reference TRBV25-1 and TRBJ2-3, reads EADIYQTPRYLVIGTGKKITLECSQTMGHDKMYWYQQDPGMELHLIHYSYGVNSTEKGDLSSESTVSRIRTEHFPLTLESARPSHTSQYLCASSEELTGGSTDTQYFGPGTRLTVL.

The chain uses TRBV24-1 and TRBJ2-7; D unresolved. The CDR3 totals 13 residues. V lost 4 bases to trimming and J lost 7 bases, with 13 bases between them. Germline loops: CDR1 KGHDR, CDR2 SFDVKD. The DNA for the CDR3 is TGTGCCACCAGTGACGCATCTCGGTGGGAGCAGTACGTC. It codes for CATSDASRWEQYV.